This is a list of T cell receptor beta chains from one sample in a study of cytomegalovirus exposure and HLA in healthy donors. This table comes from immunoSEQ multiplex PCR, and its TCRdb copy is limited to in-frame clones, with some not included. The sample lists under 200,000 clones; about four fifths were seen once. The sequencing input was PBMCs. These TCRs come from a male donor in good health and CMV-seropositive. The CDR3 runs from the conserved cysteine through the conserved F or W. D genes are given only for firm matches. Some rows mark clone size as missing; the rest say once, few, many or name a class of expanded clone.

abundance: -
d_gene: -
j_gene: TRBJ2-7
v_gene: TRBV5-4
CDR3aa: CASSFPGVRNEQYF
CDR3nt: TGTGCCAGCAGCTTCCCGGGAGTAAGAAACGAGCAGTACTTC

abundance: once
d_gene: TRBD1
j_gene: TRBJ1-2
v_gene: TRBV5-4
CDR3aa: CASSSYRGQRYGYTF
CDR3nt: TGTGCCAGCAGCTCTTACAGGGGGCAACGGTATGGCTACACCTTC

abundance: -
d_gene: -
j_gene: TRBJ1-5
v_gene: TRBV7-9
CDR3aa: CASSSNRNQPQHF
CDR3nt: TGTGCCAGCAGCTCCAACAGAAATCAGCCCCAGCATTTT

abundance: few
d_gene: -
j_gene: TRBJ2-2
v_gene: TRBV7-9
CDR3aa: CASSSSRDFLNTGELFF
CDR3nt: TGTGCCAGCAGCTCCTCGAGAGATTTTCTGAACACCGGGGAGCTGTTTTTT

abundance: -
d_gene: TRBD1
j_gene: TRBJ2-1
v_gene: TRBV5-1
CDR3aa: CASSLGQGIGNEQFF
CDR3nt: TGCGCCAGCAGCTTGGGACAGGGGATTGGCAATGAGCAGTTCTTC

abundance: few
d_gene: TRBD1
j_gene: TRBJ1-4
v_gene: TRBV28
CDR3aa: CASSNRGPNEKLFF
CDR3nt: TGTGCCAGCAGCAACAGGGGCCCTAATGAAAAACTGTTTTTT

abundance: once
d_gene: TRBD1
j_gene: TRBJ2-5
v_gene: TRBV7-8
CDR3aa: CASSPDRVGQETQYF
CDR3nt: TGTGCCAGCAGTCCGGACAGGGTCGGTCAAGAGACCCAGTACTTC

abundance: -
d_gene: -
j_gene: TRBJ2-7
v_gene: TRBV7-6
CDR3aa: CASSFQGALKEQYF
CDR3nt: TGTGCCAGCAGCTTCCAAGGGGCGTTGAAAGAGCAGTACTTC

abundance: -
d_gene: -
j_gene: TRBJ1-1
v_gene: TRBV6-1
CDR3aa: CASREQGFSFF
CDR3nt: TGTGCCAGCAGAGAACAGGGCTTTTCTTTCTTT

abundance: -
d_gene: TRBD1
j_gene: TRBJ1-6
v_gene: TRBV7-9
CDR3aa: CASSYGQGGSPLHF
CDR3nt: TGTGCCAGCAGCTACGGACAGGGCGGTTCACCCCTCCACTTT

abundance: -
d_gene: -
j_gene: TRBJ1-1
v_gene: TRBV30
CDR3aa: CAWSGRQNTEAFF
CDR3nt: TGTGCCTGGAGTGGACGACAGAACACTGAAGCTTTCTTT

abundance: few
d_gene: -
j_gene: TRBJ2-3
v_gene: TRBV5-1
CDR3aa: CASSEGLASSTDTQYF
CDR3nt: TGCGCCAGCAGCGAGGGCCTAGCGTCGAGCACAGATACGCAGTATTTT